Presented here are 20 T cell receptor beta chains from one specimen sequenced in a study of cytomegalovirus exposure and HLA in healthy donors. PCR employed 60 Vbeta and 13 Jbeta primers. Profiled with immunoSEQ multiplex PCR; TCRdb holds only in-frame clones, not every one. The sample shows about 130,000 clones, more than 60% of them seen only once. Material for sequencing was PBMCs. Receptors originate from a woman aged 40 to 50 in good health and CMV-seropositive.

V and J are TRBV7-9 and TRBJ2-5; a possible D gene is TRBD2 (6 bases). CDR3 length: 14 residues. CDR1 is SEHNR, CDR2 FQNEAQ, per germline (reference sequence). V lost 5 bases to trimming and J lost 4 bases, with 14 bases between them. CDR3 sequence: CASSPPGDRETQYF. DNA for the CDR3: TGTGCCAGCAGCCCGCCGGGGGACCGAGAGACCCAGTACTTC.

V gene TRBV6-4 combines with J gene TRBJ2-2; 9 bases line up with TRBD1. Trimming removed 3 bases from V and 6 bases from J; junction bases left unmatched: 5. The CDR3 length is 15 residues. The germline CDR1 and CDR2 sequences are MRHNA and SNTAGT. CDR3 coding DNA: TGTGCCAGCAGTGAACAGGGGGCGGTCTCCGGGGAGCTGTTTTTT. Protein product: CASSEQGAVSGELFF.

CDR3 amino acids: CASSLGVRESTDTQYF. In DNA form, the CDR3 reads TGTGCCAGCAGTTTGGGCGTGAGGGAAAGCACAGATACGCAGTATTTT. V usage is TRBV28 and J usage is TRBJ2-3; possible D gene TRBD2, 5 bases. CDR1 is MDHEN and CDR2 is SYDVKM in the germline V gene. CDR3 length equals 16 residues. The ends were cut back, 3 bases at V and 0 bases at J, with 13 bases in the middle.

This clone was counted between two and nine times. In DNA form, the CDR3 reads TGTGCCAGCAGGGGGCAGTTGGACGAAAAACTGTTTTTT. Amino acids: CASRGQLDEKLFF. This sequence joins TRBV28 and TRBJ1-4, with TRBD1 as a possible D gene (5 bases). V lost 6 bases and J 8 bases, leaving 13 bases between the germline ends. CDR3 length: 13 residues. Germline V gene data show CDR1 as MDHEN and CDR2 as SYDVKM.

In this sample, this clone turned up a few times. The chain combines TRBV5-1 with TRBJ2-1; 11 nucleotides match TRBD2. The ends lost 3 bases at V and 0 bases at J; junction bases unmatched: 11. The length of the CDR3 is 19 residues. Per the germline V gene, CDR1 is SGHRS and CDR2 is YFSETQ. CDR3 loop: CASSSEGTSGLSSYNEQFF. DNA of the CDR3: TGCGCCAGCAGCTCGGAGGGGACTAGCGGACTGAGCTCCTACAATGAGCAGTTCTTC.

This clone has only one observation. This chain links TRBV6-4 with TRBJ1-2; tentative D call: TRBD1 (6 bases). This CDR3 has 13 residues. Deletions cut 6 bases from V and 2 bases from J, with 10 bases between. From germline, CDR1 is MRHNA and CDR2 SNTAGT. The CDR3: CASRQGGNYGYTF. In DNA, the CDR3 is TGTGCCAGCAGACAGGGTGGGAACTATGGCTACACCTTC.

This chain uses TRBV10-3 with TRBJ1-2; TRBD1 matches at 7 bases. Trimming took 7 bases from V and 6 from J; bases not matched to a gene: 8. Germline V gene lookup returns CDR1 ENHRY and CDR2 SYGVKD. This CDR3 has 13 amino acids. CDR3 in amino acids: CAITTTGRDGYTF. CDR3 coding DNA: TGTGCCATCACTACGACAGGGAGAGATGGCTACACCTTC.

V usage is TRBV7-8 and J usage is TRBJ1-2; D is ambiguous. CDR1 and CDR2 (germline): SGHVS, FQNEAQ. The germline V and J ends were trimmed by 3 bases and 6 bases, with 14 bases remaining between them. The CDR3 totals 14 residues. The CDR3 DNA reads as TGTGCCAGCAGCTTTACCCACCAGGCAAATGGCTACACCTTC. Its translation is CASSFTHQANGYTF.

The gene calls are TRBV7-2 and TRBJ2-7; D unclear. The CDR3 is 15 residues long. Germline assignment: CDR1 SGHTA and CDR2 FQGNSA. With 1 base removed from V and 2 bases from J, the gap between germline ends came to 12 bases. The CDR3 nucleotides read TGTGCCAGCAGCTTAGTGCAGGCTCAGGCCTACGAGCAGTACTTC. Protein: CASSLVQAQAYEQYF.

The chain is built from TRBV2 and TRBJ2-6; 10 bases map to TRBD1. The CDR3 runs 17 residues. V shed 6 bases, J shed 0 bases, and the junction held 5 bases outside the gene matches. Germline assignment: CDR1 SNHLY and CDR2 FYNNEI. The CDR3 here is CASRRTGGFSGANVLTF. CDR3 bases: TGTGCCAGCAGGAGGACAGGGGGGTTCTCTGGGGCCAACGTCCTGACTTTC.

The CDR3 sequence is CASMGGDYGYTF. The CDR3 DNA reads as TGTGCCAGCATGGGGGGGGACTATGGCTACACCTTC. This chain links TRBV2 with TRBJ1-2, with a weak D call TRBD1 (5 bases). Germline V gene lookup returns CDR1 SNHLY and CDR2 FYNNEI. The V and J ends lost 7 bases and 3 bases respectively, with 9 bases between them. CDR3 size: 12 residues.

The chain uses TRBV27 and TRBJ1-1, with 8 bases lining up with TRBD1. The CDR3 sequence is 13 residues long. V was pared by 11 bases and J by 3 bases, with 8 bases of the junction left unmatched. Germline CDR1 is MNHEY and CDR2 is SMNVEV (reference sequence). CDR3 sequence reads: CALPGQADTEAFF. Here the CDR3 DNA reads TGTGCCTTACCGGGACAGGCCGACACTGAAGCTTTCTTT.

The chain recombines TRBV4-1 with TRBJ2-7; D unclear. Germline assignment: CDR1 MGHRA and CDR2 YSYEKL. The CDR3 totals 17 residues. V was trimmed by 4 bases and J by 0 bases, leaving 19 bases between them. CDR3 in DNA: TGCGCCAGCAGCCGCCTCCTATTGGCGGATACCTCCTACGAGCAGTACTTC. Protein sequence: CASSRLLLADTSYEQYF.

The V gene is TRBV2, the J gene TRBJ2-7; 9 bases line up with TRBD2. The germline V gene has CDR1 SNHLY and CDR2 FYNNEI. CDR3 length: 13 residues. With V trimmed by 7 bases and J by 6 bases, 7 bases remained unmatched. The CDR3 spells CASTPISGGEQYF. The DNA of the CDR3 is TGTGCCAGCACTCCTATTAGCGGGGGCGAGCAGTACTTC.

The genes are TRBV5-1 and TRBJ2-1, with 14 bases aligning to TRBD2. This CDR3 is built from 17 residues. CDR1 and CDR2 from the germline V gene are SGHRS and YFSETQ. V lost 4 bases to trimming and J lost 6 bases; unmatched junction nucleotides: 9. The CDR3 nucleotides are TGCGCCAGCAGCCGGAGTTCTGGGACTAGCGGGAGCAATGAGCAGTTCTTC. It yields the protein CASSRSSGTSGSNEQFF.

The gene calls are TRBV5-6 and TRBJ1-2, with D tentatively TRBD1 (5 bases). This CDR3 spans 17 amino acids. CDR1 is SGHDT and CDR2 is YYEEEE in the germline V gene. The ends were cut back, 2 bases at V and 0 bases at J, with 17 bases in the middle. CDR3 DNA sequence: TGTGCCAGCAGCTTTCAGGGCAGCCTCCCGGCTAACTATGGCTACACCTTC. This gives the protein CASSFQGSLPANYGYTF.

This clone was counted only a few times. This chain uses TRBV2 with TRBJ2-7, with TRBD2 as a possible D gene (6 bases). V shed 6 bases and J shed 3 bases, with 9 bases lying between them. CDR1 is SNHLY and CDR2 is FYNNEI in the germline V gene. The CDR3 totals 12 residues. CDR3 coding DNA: TGTGCCAGCAGCTGGGACTTCTACGAGCAGTACTTC. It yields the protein CASSWDFYEQYF.

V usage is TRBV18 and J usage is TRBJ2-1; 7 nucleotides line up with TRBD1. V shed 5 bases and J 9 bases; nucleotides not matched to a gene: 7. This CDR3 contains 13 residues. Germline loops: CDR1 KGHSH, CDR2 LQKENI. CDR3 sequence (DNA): TGTGCCAGCTCATCGACAGGGTTAAGTGAGCAGTTCTTC. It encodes CASSSTGLSEQFF.

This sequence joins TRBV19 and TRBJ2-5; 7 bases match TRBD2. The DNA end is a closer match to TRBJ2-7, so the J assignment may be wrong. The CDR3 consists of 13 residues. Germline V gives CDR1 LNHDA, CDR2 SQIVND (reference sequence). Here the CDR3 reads CASSIREGSEQYF. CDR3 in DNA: TGTGCCAGTAGTATCAGGGAGGGTAGCGAGCAGTACTTC.

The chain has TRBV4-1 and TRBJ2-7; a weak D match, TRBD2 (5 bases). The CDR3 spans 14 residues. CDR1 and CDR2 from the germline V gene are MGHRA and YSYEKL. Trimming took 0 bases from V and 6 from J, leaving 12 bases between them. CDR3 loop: CASSQDRRISEQYF. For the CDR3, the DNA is TGCGCCAGCAGCCAAGATAGGAGGATCAGCGAGCAGTACTTC.